A single sample gave rise to the 21 T cell receptor beta chains below, sequenced in a study of immune cell composition in non-small cell lung cancer. Normal lung sampling was at least 3 cm from the tumour, as distant as possible. Only in-frame clones appear in the TCRdb table, and some are missing; sequencing was by immunoSEQ multiplex PCR. The sample comprises some 1,600 clones, 55% to 75% of which are singletons, and approximately 31% rests with the top ten. The sequencing sample was made of non-adjacent lung tissue. These receptors were obtained from a human donor with non-small cell lung cancer.

This clone is labeled as large. This rearrangement joins TRBV4-2 to TRBJ1-1; D possibly corresponds to TRBD1 (6 bases). The germline CDR1 and CDR2 sequences are LGHNA and YNFKEQ. The CDR3 is 16 amino acids. V shed 0 bases and J shed 0 bases, with 11 bases lying between them. CDR3 nucleotides: TGTGCCAGCAGCCAAGAGGGACACCTCATGAACACTGAAGCTTTCTTT. It encodes CASSQEGHLMNTEAFF.

The chain couples TRBV5-1 to TRBJ2-1; 9 bases are a match to TRBD2. The junction had 9 bases not matched to a gene; V was cut back by 4 bases and J by 7 bases. Germline CDR1 SGHRS, CDR2 YFSETQ. This CDR3 comprises 15 residues. Here the CDR3 reads CASSKGLANTNEQFF. The CDR3 DNA is TGCGCCAGCAGCAAAGGACTAGCGAACACGAATGAGCAGTTCTTC. The whole variable domain, remainder taken from reference TRBV5-1 and TRBJ2-1, is KAGVTQTPRYLIKTRGQQVTLSCSPISGHRSVSWYQQTPGQGLQFLFEYFSETQRNKGNFPGRFSGRQFSNSRSEMNVSTLELGDSALYLCASSKGLANTNEQFFGPGTRLTVL.

Only a few counts were recorded for this clone. One junction end disagrees with the germline gene, perhaps due to a read error. The gene calls are TRBV2 and TRBJ1-1, with D perhaps TRBD1 (5 bases). CDR3 length: 11 amino acids. The germline V gene encodes CDR1 SNHLY and CDR2 FYNNEI. The CDR3 protein is CASSGAAEAFF. The CDR3 region has the DNA TGTGCCAGTAGTGGGGCAGCTGAAGCTTTCTTT.

This chain joins TRBV11-3 and TRBJ2-2, with 7 positions matching TRBD2. J was trimmed by 3 bases and V by 5 bases; bases with no gene match: 9. From germline, CDR1 is SGHNT and CDR2 YENEEA. CDR3 length equals 16 residues. For the CDR3, the DNA is TGTGCCAGCAGCCTCTGGGCTAGCGGACACACCGGGGAGCTGTTTTTT. Amino acid sequence: CASSLWASGHTGELFF.

As regards this clone: One junction end disagrees with the germline gene, perhaps due to a read error. J is TRBJ1-3 and V is TRBV28, with TRBD1 matching over 8 bases. The CDR3 totals 14 residues. CDR1 and CDR2 from the germline V gene are MDHEN and SYDVKM. The CDR3 DNA reads TGTGCCAGCAGCCTTCAACTCGGACAGGGATTTCTCCATTTT. Protein: CASSLQLGQGFLHF.

As DNA, the CDR3 is TGCAGCGTTGCTCCGGGGGGCGCATCCTACGAGCAGTACTTC. As protein: CSVAPGGASYEQYF. This chain links TRBV29-1 with TRBJ2-7, with a tentative D call TRBD2 (7 bases). The V and J ends lost 4 bases and 1 base respectively, with 14 bases between them. The CDR3 totals 14 residues. CDR1 and CDR2 from the germline V gene are SQVTM and ANQGSEA.

The chain joins TRBV19 to TRBJ2-7; 8 nucleotides match TRBD1. This CDR3 has 15 amino acids. Germline CDR1 is LNHDA and CDR2 is SQIVND (reference sequence). Trimming removed 5 bases from V and 4 bases from J; junction bases left unmatched: 10. DNA for the CDR3: TGTGCCAGTAGTCCCGGTCCCCAGGGGGCGTACGAGCAGTACTTC. Its translation is CASSPGPQGAYEQYF.

In this sample, this clone turned up once. This chain connects TRBV5-8 to TRBJ1-2; no firm D call. Trimming stripped 2 bases from V and 4 bases from J, with 12 bases between. The length of the CDR3 is 14 residues. Germline values: CDR1 SGHTS, CDR2 YDEGEE. This CDR3 reads CASSFRSTTYGYTF. In DNA form, the CDR3 reads TGTGCCAGCAGCTTTAGGTCGACAACCTATGGCTACACCTTC.

This clone was counted a few times. The chain links TRBV15 to TRBJ1-1; 7 nucleotides match TRBD1. V shed 4 bases and J 4 bases; nucleotides not matched to a gene: 6. The germline gives CDR1 LNHNV, CDR2 YYDKDF (reference sequence). This CDR3 has 14 residues. The CDR3 protein is CATSKRQGSTEAFF. DNA for the CDR3: TGTGCCACCAGCAAGAGACAGGGAAGCACTGAAGCTTTCTTT.

This chain joins TRBV5-4 and TRBJ1-4; D gene ambiguous. This CDR3 is built from 13 residues. V was trimmed by 2 bases and J by 5 bases, leaving 7 bases between them. The germline V gene has CDR1 SGHNT and CDR2 YYREEE (reference sequence). The CDR3, as DNA: TGTGCCAGCAGCTTACCCGGGAATGAAAAACTGTTTTTT. Protein sequence: CASSLPGNEKLFF.

The V gene is TRBV5-4, the J gene TRBJ2-2, with D perhaps TRBD1 (6 bases). V lost 4 bases to trimming and J lost 3 bases, with 13 bases between them. Germline loops: CDR1 SGHNT, CDR2 YYREEE (reference sequence). This CDR3 has 15 amino acids. CDR3 region: CASSRPEGDTGELFF. DNA for the CDR3: TGTGCCAGCAGCCGGCCTGAGGGGGACACCGGGGAGCTGTTTTTT.

The rearrangement links TRBV6-4 to TRBJ2-2, with 10 positions matching TRBD2. Germline assignment: CDR1 MRHNA and CDR2 SNTAGT. The V gene end was trimmed by 2 bases and the J gene end by 7 bases; junction bases not matched to a gene: 13. This CDR3 has 18 residues. CDR3 loop: CASSDESLLAGASGELFF. CDR3 sequence (DNA): TGTGCCAGCAGTGACGAAAGTCTTCTAGCGGGGGCAAGCGGGGAGCTGTTTTTT.

This chain joins TRBV10-2 and TRBJ2-7; 15 bases are a match to TRBD2. The junction had 11 bases not matched to a gene; V was cut back by 4 bases and J by 1 base. In germline, CDR1 is WSHSY, CDR2 SAAADI. The CDR3 loop spans 19 amino acids. CDR3 in amino acids: CASSGRGGTSGRLSYEQYF. As DNA, the CDR3 is TGCGCCAGCAGTGGTCGAGGAGGGACTAGCGGGAGGCTGTCCTACGAGCAGTACTTC.

This rearrangement joins TRBV27 to TRBJ2-2, with 10 bases identical to TRBD2. The CDR3 contains 15 residues. V lost 5 bases and J lost 5; bases outside the gene matches: 5. CDR1 is MNHEY, CDR2 SMNVEV, per germline (reference sequence). The CDR3, as DNA: TGTGCCAGCAGTCCCGGACTAGCGGTGACCGGGGAGCTGTTTTTT. It is translated as CASSPGLAVTGELFF.

Only one count was recorded for this clone. One junction end does not reproduce the germline sequence, and a read error may be involved. The gene calls are TRBV7-2 and TRBJ2-1; tentative D call: TRBD2 (5 bases). Germline CDR1 is SGHTA and CDR2 is FQGNSA. The CDR3 is 15 residues long. The CDR3 reads CVSNLGGGSYNEQFF. The DNA of the CDR3 is TGTGTCAGCAACTTAGGTGGAGGCTCCTACAATGAGCAGTTCTTC. The full variable domain, rest sourced from reference TRBV7-2 and TRBJ2-1, is GAGVSQSPSNKVTEKGKDVELRCDPISGHTALYWYRQSLGQGLEFLIYFQGNSAPDKSGLPSDRFSAERTGGSVSTLTIQRTQQEDSAVYLCVSNLGGGSYNEQFFGPGTRLTVL.

A few counts support this clone. This sequence joins TRBV5-1 and TRBJ1-1, with D perhaps TRBD1 (6 bases). The CDR3 is 15 amino acids. Per the germline V gene, CDR1 is SGHRS and CDR2 is YFSETQ. V lost 3 bases and J 4 bases, leaving 16 bases between the germline ends. CDR3: CASSSLSTGSTEAFF. The CDR3 region has the DNA TGCGCCAGCAGCTCTCTCTCAACAGGGAGCACTGAAGCTTTCTTT.

As concerns this clone: Relative to the germline gene, one junction end is altered; a read error may explain this. The V call is TRBV7-6, the J call TRBJ1-1; tentatively, D is TRBD1 (6 bases). This CDR3 comprises 11 residues. Germline values: CDR1 SGHVS, CDR2 FNYEAQ. This CDR3 is CASSSTQGQPF. The CDR3 nucleotides are TGTGCCAGCAGCTCCACCCAAGGACAGCCTTTT.

The genes are TRBV7-9 and TRBJ1-4; 7 positions match TRBD1. Germline V CDR1 and CDR2: SEHNR, FQNEAQ (reference sequence). The CDR3 runs to 12 residues. J lost 7 bases, V lost 8 bases, and 4 bases had no gene match. CDR3 loop: CASAGDSEKLFF. CDR3 nucleotide sequence: TGTGCCAGCGCCGGGGACAGTGAAAAACTGTTTTTT. The whole variable domain, filled in from reference TRBV7-9 and TRBJ1-4, reads DTGVSQNPRHKITKRGQNVTFRCDPISEHNRLYWYRQTLGQGPEFLTYFQNEAQLEKSRLLSDRFSAERPKGSFSTLEIQRTEQGDSAMYLCASAGDSEKLFFGSGTQLSVL.

The chain uses TRBV6-5 and TRBJ2-3; D not resolved. The CDR3 is made up of 14 amino acids. Trimming left V 8 bases short and J 0 bases short, with 12 bases between. The germline CDR1 and CDR2 sequences are MNHEY and SVGAGI. The CDR3 DNA reads as TGTGCCAGCTCTACATGGGCTAGCACAGATACGCAGTATTTT. Encoded protein: CASSTWASTDTQYF.

This sequence joins TRBV14 and TRBJ2-5, with 10 bases aligning to TRBD1. CDR3 length equals 15 residues. Germline V gene data show CDR1 as SGHDN and CDR2 as FVKESK. V shed 1 base, J shed 5 bases, and the junction held 4 bases outside the gene matches. CDR3 loop: CASSQATGGAETQYF. DNA for the CDR3: TGTGCCAGCAGCCAAGCGACAGGGGGCGCGGAGACCCAGTACTTC.

The J gene is TRBJ1-1, the V gene TRBV28; the match to TRBD1 covers 9 bases. CDR1 and CDR2 (germline): MDHEN, SYDVKM. The J segment lost 4 bases and the V segment lost 8 bases, leaving 8 bases of the junction unmatched. The CDR3 has 14 residues. The CDR3 nucleotides read TGTGCCAGCGGATTAACAGGGGGCTCCACTGAAGCTTTCTTT. Residues: CASGLTGGSTEAFF. The full variable domain, its missing parts supplied by reference TRBV28 and TRBJ1-1, is DVKVTQSSRYLVKRTGEKVFLECVQDMDHENMFWYRQDPGLGLRLIYFSYDVKMKEKGDIPEGYSVSREKKERFSLILESASTNQTSMYLCASGLTGGSTEAFFGQGTRLTVV.